These T cell receptor beta chains were read from a single sample in a study of control samples from healthy donors and cancer patients. Method: immunoSEQ multiplex PCR; TCRdb's copy keeps in-frame clones and lacks some. Altogether more than 100,000 clones are present, 80% to 90% being singletons, with the ten largest covering approximately 19%. Sample: PBMCs. These receptors originate from a man aged 55-75 years with lung cancer. Both conserved end residues are part of each CDR3. A D gene is named only where the DNA matches it firmly. Expanded clones are given a class, and other clones once, few, many or no size at all.

D gene: TRBD1; clone size: -; J gene: TRBJ2-2; V gene: TRBV5-6; CDR3 protein: CASRRTGGNTGELFF; CDR3 DNA: TGTGCCAGCAGGAGGACAGGGGGCAACACCGGGGAGCTGTTTTTT
D gene: -; clone size: few; J gene: TRBJ1-5; V gene: TRBV2; CDR3 protein: CASSDRINQPQHF; CDR3 DNA: TGTGCCAGCAGTGATAGAATCAATCAGCCCCAGCATTTT
D gene: -; clone size: -; J gene: TRBJ2-4; V gene: TRBV6-5; CDR3 protein: CASSSAQGGKNIQYF; CDR3 DNA: TGTGCCAGCAGTTCTGCTCAGGGTGGCAAAAACATTCAGTACTTC
D gene: -; clone size: -; J gene: TRBJ1-1; V gene: TRBV24-1; CDR3 protein: CATSVGTEAFF; CDR3 DNA: TGTGCCACCAGTGTGGGCACTGAAGCTTTCTTT
D gene: -; clone size: -; J gene: TRBJ2-1; V gene: TRBV2; CDR3 protein: CASSEGRGWEQFF; CDR3 DNA: TGTGCCAGCAGTGAAGGTCGGGGTTGGGAGCAGTTCTTC
D gene: -; clone size: -; J gene: TRBJ1-1; V gene: TRBV15; CDR3 protein: CATSRVRSGPTEAFF; CDR3 DNA: TGTGCCACCAGCAGAGTACGCTCGGGACCGACTGAAGCTTTCTTT
D gene: -; clone size: few; J gene: TRBJ1-5; V gene: TRBV5-1; CDR3 protein: CASSQDSNSNQPQHF; CDR3 DNA: TGCGCCAGCAGCCAGGACAGCAATAGCAATCAGCCCCAGCATTTT
D gene: -; clone size: -; J gene: TRBJ2-2; V gene: TRBV18; CDR3 protein: CASSPPVTASTGELFF; CDR3 DNA: TGTGCCAGCTCACCACCGGTTACGGCTAGCACCGGGGAGCTGTTTTTT
D gene: -; clone size: few; J gene: TRBJ1-5; V gene: TRBV7-3; CDR3 protein: CAGGDPHQPQHF; CDR3 DNA: TGTGCCGGCGGGGACCCACATCAGCCCCAGCATTTT
D gene: -; clone size: -; J gene: TRBJ2-2; V gene: TRBV9; CDR3 protein: CASSVGGGGTGELFF; CDR3 DNA: TGTGCCAGCAGCGTCGGGGGCGGGGGAACCGGGGAGCTGTTTTTT
D gene: TRBD1; clone size: -; J gene: TRBJ2-5; V gene: TRBV5-4; CDR3 protein: CASSLTGTGETQYF; CDR3 DNA: TGTGCCAGCAGCTTAACCGGGACAGGGGAGACCCAGTACTTC
D gene: TRBD1; clone size: -; J gene: TRBJ1-2; V gene: TRBV24-1; CDR3 protein: CATSDPGGGYTF; CDR3 DNA: TGTGCCACCAGTGATCCAGGGGGCGGCTACACCTTC
D gene: TRBD1; clone size: -; J gene: TRBJ2-1; V gene: TRBV4-1; CDR3 protein: CASSPTGQGPNEQFF; CDR3 DNA: TGCGCCAGCAGCCCTACGGGACAGGGCCCCAATGAGCAGTTCTTC
D gene: TRBD2; clone size: -; J gene: TRBJ2-1; V gene: TRBV5-6; CDR3 protein: CASSPVGGAYNEQFF; CDR3 DNA: TGTGCCAGCAGCCCCGTGGGGGGGGCCTACAATGAGCAGTTCTTC
D gene: -; clone size: -; J gene: TRBJ1-1; V gene: TRBV5-8; CDR3 protein: CASSSRGGNTEAFF; CDR3 DNA: TGTGCCAGCAGCTCAAGGGGGGGGAACACTGAAGCTTTCTTT
D gene: -; clone size: -; J gene: TRBJ2-6; V gene: TRBV2; CDR3 protein: CASSRRNSGANVLTF; CDR3 DNA: TGTGCCAGCAGTCGGCGGAACTCTGGGGCCAACGTCCTGACTTTC
D gene: -; clone size: -; J gene: TRBJ1-4; V gene: TRBV3-1/TRBV3-2; CDR3 protein: CASSQRSQGEKLFF; CDR3 DNA: TGTGCCAGCAGCCAAAGATCTCAGGGTGAAAAACTGTTTTTT
D gene: -; clone size: once; J gene: TRBJ2-4; V gene: TRBV18; CDR3 protein: CASSPQGGIAKNIQYF; CDR3 DNA: TGTGCCAGCTCCCCCCAAGGGGGAATAGCCAAAAACATTCAGTACTTC
D gene: -; clone size: -; J gene: TRBJ2-5; V gene: TRBV7-2; CDR3 protein: CASSLVKEETQYF; CDR3 DNA: TGTGCCAGCAGCTTAGTCAAGGAAGAGACCCAGTACTTC
D gene: -; clone size: few; J gene: TRBJ2-1; V gene: TRBV11-3; CDR3 protein: CASSKAPGPANEQFF; CDR3 DNA: TGTGCCAGCAGCAAAGCACCGGGACCCGCCAATGAGCAGTTCTTC
D gene: -; clone size: -; J gene: TRBJ1-5; V gene: TRBV24-1; CDR3 protein: CATSDPDFVGNQPQHF; CDR3 DNA: TGTGCCACCAGTGACCCCGACTTTGTCGGCAATCAGCCCCAGCATTTT
D gene: -; clone size: -; J gene: TRBJ1-2; V gene: TRBV10-3; CDR3 protein: CAISAGTPGPDGYTF; CDR3 DNA: TGTGCCATCAGTGCGGGGACCCCGGGTCCAGATGGCTACACCTTC
D gene: TRBD1; clone size: -; J gene: TRBJ1-5; V gene: TRBV4-1; CDR3 protein: CASSQGRTGGGNQPQHF; CDR3 DNA: TGCGCCAGCAGCCAAGGTAGGACAGGGGGAGGCAATCAGCCCCAGCATTTT
D gene: -; clone size: once; J gene: TRBJ1-2; V gene: TRBV10-3; CDR3 protein: CAISDPRASGGYTF; CDR3 DNA: TGTGCCATCAGTGATCCCAGGGCGTCGGGGGGCTACACCTTC
D gene: -; clone size: -; J gene: TRBJ2-1; V gene: TRBV6-5; CDR3 protein: CASSYLQVLDNNEQFF; CDR3 DNA: TGTGCCAGCAGTTACTTACAGGTCTTAGATAACAATGAGCAGTTCTTC
D gene: TRBD2; clone size: -; J gene: TRBJ2-1; V gene: TRBV3-1/TRBV3-2; CDR3 protein: CASSQGPRLGGSYNEQFF; CDR3 DNA: TGTGCCAGCAGCCAAGGCCCCAGATTGGGCGGGAGCTACAATGAGCAGTTCTTC
D gene: -; clone size: -; J gene: TRBJ1-6; V gene: TRBV27; CDR3 protein: CASSLRPSSYNSPLHF; CDR3 DNA: TGTGCCAGCAGTTTAAGGCCTAGCTCCTATAATTCACCCCTCCACTTT
D gene: -; clone size: -; J gene: TRBJ1-1; V gene: TRBV7-3; CDR3 protein: CASSLQTGGNTEAFF; CDR3 DNA: TGTGCCAGCAGCTTACAAACGGGGGGGAACACTGAAGCTTTCTTT
D gene: -; clone size: -; J gene: TRBJ1-1; V gene: TRBV18; CDR3 protein: CASSDQGDMNTEAFF; CDR3 DNA: TGTGCCAGCTCGGATCAAGGGGACATGAACACTGAAGCTTTCTTT
D gene: TRBD1; clone size: once; J gene: TRBJ1-1; V gene: TRBV29-1; CDR3 protein: CSAAPSAGQGEAFF; CDR3 DNA: TGCAGCGCCGCCCCGTCCGCGGGACAGGGGGAAGCTTTCTTT
D gene: TRBD1; clone size: -; J gene: TRBJ1-2; V gene: TRBV9; CDR3 protein: CASSGGGNYGYTF; CDR3 DNA: TGTGCCAGCAGCGGAGGGGGCAACTATGGCTACACCTTC
D gene: -; clone size: few; J gene: TRBJ2-5; V gene: TRBV5-1; CDR3 protein: CASSLTQETQYF; CDR3 DNA: TGCGCCAGCAGCTTGACACAGGAGACCCAGTACTTC
D gene: -; clone size: -; J gene: TRBJ1-5; V gene: TRBV5-6; CDR3 protein: CASSLGGSQPQHF; CDR3 DNA: TGTGCCAGCAGCCTGGGGGGGTCTCAGCCCCAGCATTTT
D gene: -; clone size: -; J gene: TRBJ2-5; V gene: TRBV10-3; CDR3 protein: CAISGEEGTATQYF; CDR3 DNA: TGTGCCATCAGTGGGGAGGAGGGCACCGCCACCCAGTACTTC
D gene: TRBD2; clone size: -; J gene: TRBJ2-5; V gene: TRBV3-1/TRBV3-2; CDR3 protein: CASSQVRASGASETQYF; CDR3 DNA: TGTGCCAGCAGCCAAGTCAGGGCTAGCGGGGCCTCAGAGACCCAGTACTTC
D gene: TRBD1; clone size: -; J gene: TRBJ2-2; V gene: TRBV24-1; CDR3 protein: CATSDRTGTGASTGELFF; CDR3 DNA: TGTGCCACCAGTGACAGAACCGGGACAGGGGCATCAACCGGGGAGCTGTTTTTT
D gene: -; clone size: -; J gene: TRBJ1-1; V gene: TRBV18; CDR3 protein: CASSHTPGDTEAFF; CDR3 DNA: TGTGCCAGCTCCCATACTCCCGGGGACACTGAAGCTTTCTTT
D gene: TRBD1; clone size: -; J gene: TRBJ1-6; V gene: TRBV7-9; CDR3 protein: CASSLAQGDLSPLHF; CDR3 DNA: TGTGCCAGCAGCTTAGCACAGGGGGATCTATCACCCCTCCACTTT
D gene: TRBD2; clone size: -; J gene: TRBJ2-1; V gene: TRBV2; CDR3 protein: CASSGEAGVYNEQFF; CDR3 DNA: TGTGCCAGCAGTGGTGAAGCGGGGGTTTACAATGAGCAGTTCTTC
D gene: -; clone size: -; J gene: TRBJ2-1; V gene: TRBV7-3; CDR3 protein: CASSLGDGGSYNEQFF; CDR3 DNA: TGTGCCAGCAGCTTAGGTGACGGGGGCTCCTACAATGAGCAGTTCTTC
D gene: -; clone size: -; J gene: TRBJ2-7; V gene: TRBV6-5; CDR3 protein: CASRLLSPGLYEQYF; CDR3 DNA: TGTGCCAGCAGGCTCTTAAGTCCCGGACTCTACGAGCAGTACTTC
D gene: -; clone size: once; J gene: TRBJ1-1; V gene: TRBV7-2; CDR3 protein: CASSLRQAMNTEAFF; CDR3 DNA: TGTGCCAGCAGCTTAAGGCAAGCCATGAACACTGAAGCTTTCTTT
D gene: -; clone size: -; J gene: TRBJ2-1; V gene: TRBV10-1; CDR3 protein: CASEDREVTYNEQFF; CDR3 DNA: TGCGCCAGCGAAGACAGGGAGGTCACCTACAATGAGCAGTTCTTC
D gene: TRBD2; clone size: -; J gene: TRBJ2-1; V gene: TRBV9; CDR3 protein: CASSVSLAGGTSSYNEQFF; CDR3 DNA: TGTGCCAGCAGCGTATCACTAGCGGGGGGGACGAGCTCCTACAATGAGCAGTTCTTC
D gene: TRBD1; clone size: -; J gene: TRBJ2-7; V gene: TRBV30; CDR3 protein: CAWSVKQGAAKAYEQYF; CDR3 DNA: TGTGCCTGGAGTGTAAAACAGGGGGCCGCCAAGGCCTACGAGCAGTACTTC